What follows describes a single TCR beta chain. Some clones are missing from TCRdb's copy, which holds only in-frame ones; the method was immunoSEQ multiplex PCR. The sample records roughly 300,000 clones, around 86% being singletons. This sample stems from a study of blood T cell repertoires in COVID-19. Study overall: Samples of COVID-19 (acute and convalescent) were obtained from the United States, Italy and Spain. From T cells, B-cell-depleted T cells, or PBMCs came the material, which was cDNA or gDNA.

This CDR3 is built from 13 residues. Germline lookup yields CDR1 SGHVS and CDR2 FQNEAQ. V was pared by 2 bases and J by 8 bases, with 10 bases between. The chain has TRBV7-8 and TRBJ2-4; D remains ambiguous. Sequencing was done on a sample of peripheral blood. The sequence came from a woman aged 35 to 49 who had recovered from COVID-19. The CDR3 region is CASSLYSTDIQYF. The CDR3, as DNA: TGTGCCAGCAGCTTATACAGTACGGACATTCAGTACTTC.